This TCR beta chain was recovered during a study of T cells after posttransplantation cyclophosphamide. Profiled with immunoSEQ multiplex PCR; TCRdb holds only in-frame clones, not every one. The sample holds roughly 18,000 clones; 70% to 90% are singletons and the top ten take roughly 9.1%. This CDR3 has 15 residues. Germline V gene data show CDR1 as SGDLS and CDR2 as YYNGEE. V was trimmed by 3 bases and J by 4 bases, leaving 14 bases between them. The sequenced material came from memory CD4+ T cells sorted from blood. This chain links TRBV9 with TRBJ2-1, with TRBD1 as a possible D gene (5 bases). This sequence originates from a man aged 30-40 years in good health and a related stem cell transplant donor. CDR3 amino acids: CASSGPTEKYNEQFF. The CDR3, as DNA: TGTGCCAGCAGCGGACCGACAGAGAAGTACAATGAGCAGTTCTTC.